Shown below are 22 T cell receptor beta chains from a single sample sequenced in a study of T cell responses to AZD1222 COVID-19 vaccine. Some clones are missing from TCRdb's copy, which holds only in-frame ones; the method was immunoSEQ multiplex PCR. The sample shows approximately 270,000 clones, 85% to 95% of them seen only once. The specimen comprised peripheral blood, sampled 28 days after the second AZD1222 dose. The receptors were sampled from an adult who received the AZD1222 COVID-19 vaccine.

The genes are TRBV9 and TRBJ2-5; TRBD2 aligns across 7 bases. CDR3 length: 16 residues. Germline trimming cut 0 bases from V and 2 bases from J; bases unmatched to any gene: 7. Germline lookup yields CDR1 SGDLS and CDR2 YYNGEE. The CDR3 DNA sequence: TGTGCCAGCAGCGTAGCCGGGCGGGGGTCACAAGAGACCCAGTACTTC. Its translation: CASSVAGRGSQETQYF.

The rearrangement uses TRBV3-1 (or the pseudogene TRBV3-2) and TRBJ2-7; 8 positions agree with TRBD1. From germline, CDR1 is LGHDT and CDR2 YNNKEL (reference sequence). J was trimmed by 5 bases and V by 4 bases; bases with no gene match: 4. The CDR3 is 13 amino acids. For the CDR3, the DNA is TGTGCCAGCAGCCCGGACAGGGCCCACGAGCAGTACTTC. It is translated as CASSPDRAHEQYF.

In nucleotides, the CDR3 is TGTGCCAGCAGCTCCAGGCGGTTTACCTACAATGAGCAGTTCTTC. Encoded protein: CASSSRRFTYNEQFF. V is TRBV7-8 and J is TRBJ2-1, with unresolved D. The CDR3 spans 15 residues. The V end was cut by 4 bases, the J end by 2 bases, with 12 bases between. Germline CDR1 reads SGHVS; CDR2 reads FQNEAQ.

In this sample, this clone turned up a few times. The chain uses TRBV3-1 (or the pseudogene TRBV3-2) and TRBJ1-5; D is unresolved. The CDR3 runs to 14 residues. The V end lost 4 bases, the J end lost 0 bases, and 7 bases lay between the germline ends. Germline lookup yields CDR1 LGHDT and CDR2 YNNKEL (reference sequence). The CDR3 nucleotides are TGTGCCAGCAGCCCGAATTTTAGCAATCAGCCCCAGCATTTT. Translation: CASSPNFSNQPQHF.

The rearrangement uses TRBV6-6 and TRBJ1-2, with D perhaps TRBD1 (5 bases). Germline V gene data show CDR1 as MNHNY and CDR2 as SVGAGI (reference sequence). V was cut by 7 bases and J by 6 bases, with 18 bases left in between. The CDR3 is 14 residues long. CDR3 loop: CASTLTEAKHGYTF. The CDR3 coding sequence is TGTGCCAGCACTCTGACAGAGGCGAAACATGGCTACACCTTC.

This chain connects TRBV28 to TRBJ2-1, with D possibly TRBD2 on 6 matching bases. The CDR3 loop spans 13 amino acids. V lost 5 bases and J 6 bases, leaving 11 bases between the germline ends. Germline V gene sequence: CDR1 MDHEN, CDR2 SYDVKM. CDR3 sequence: CASSVGTPNEQFF. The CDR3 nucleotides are TGTGCCAGCAGTGTGGGGACTCCCAATGAGCAGTTCTTC.

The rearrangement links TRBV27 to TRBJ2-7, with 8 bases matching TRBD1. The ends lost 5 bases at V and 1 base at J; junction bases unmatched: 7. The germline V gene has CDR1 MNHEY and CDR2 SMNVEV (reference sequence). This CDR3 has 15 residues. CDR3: CASSLGQGGSYEQYF. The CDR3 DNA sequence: TGTGCCAGCAGTCTCGGACAGGGAGGTTCCTACGAGCAGTACTTC.

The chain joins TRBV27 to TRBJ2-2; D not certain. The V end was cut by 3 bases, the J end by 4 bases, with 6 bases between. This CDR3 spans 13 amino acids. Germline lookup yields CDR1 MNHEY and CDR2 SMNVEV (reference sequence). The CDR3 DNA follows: TGTGCCAGCAGTTTCCGAGGCACCGGGGAGCTGTTTTTT. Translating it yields CASSFRGTGELFF.

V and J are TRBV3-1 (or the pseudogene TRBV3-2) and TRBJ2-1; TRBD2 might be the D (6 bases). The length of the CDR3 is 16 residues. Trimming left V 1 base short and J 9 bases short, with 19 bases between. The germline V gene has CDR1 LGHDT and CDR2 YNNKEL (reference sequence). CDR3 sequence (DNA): TGTGCCAGCAGCCAAGGCAGTGCGGGGTCTGGGTCTGAGCAGTTCTTC. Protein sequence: CASSQGSAGSGSEQFF.

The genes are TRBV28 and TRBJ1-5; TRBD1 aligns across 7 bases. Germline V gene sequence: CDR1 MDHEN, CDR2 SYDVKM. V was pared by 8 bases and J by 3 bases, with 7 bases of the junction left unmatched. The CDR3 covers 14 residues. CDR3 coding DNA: TGTGCCAGCGTGGAGACAGGGCCCAATCAGCCCCAGCATTTT. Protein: CASVETGPNQPQHF. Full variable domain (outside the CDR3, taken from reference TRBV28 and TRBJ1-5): DVKVTQSSRYLVKRTGEKVFLECVQDMDHENMFWYRQDPGLGLRLIYFSYDVKMKEKGDIPEGYSVSREKKERFSLILESASTNQTSMYLCASVETGPNQPQHFGDGTRLSIL.

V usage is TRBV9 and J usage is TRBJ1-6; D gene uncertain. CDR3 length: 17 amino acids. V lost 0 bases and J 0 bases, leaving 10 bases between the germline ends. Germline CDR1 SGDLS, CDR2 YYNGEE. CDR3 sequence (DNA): TGTGCCAGCAGCGTAGGAGGAACGAGCTCCTATAATTCACCCCTCCACTTT. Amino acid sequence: CASSVGGTSSYNSPLHF.

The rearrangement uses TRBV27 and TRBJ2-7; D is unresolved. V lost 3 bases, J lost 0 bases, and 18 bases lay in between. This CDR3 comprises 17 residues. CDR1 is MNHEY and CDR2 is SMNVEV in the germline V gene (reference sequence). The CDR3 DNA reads TGTGCCAGCAGTTTTGCCCCCCGTGGTTCGCTCTCCTACGAGCAGTACTTC. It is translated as CASSFAPRGSLSYEQYF.

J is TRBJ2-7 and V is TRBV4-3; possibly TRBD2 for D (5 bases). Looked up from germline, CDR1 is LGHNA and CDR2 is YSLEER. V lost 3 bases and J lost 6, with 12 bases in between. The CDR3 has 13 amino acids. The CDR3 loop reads CASSQMDLGEQYF. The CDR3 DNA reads TGCGCCAGCAGCCAGATGGACTTGGGCGAGCAGTACTTC.

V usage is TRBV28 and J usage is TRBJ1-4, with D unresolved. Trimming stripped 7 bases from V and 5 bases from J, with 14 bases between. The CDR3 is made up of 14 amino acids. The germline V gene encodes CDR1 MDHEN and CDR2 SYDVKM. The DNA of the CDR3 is TGTGCCAGCAATGAATGGAAATCGAATGAAAAACTGTTTTTT. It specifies CASNEWKSNEKLFF.

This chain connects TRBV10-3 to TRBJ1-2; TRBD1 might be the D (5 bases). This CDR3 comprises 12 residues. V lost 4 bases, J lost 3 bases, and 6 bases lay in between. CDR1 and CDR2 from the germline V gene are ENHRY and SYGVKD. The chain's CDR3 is CAISGGDYGYTF. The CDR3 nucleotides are TGTGCCATCAGTGGGGGCGACTATGGCTACACCTTC.

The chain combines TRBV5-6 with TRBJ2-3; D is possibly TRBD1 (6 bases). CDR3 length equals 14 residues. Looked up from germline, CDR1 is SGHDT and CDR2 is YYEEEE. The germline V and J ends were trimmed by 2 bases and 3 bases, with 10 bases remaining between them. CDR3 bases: TGTGCCAGCAGCTTCGGACAGCCAACAGATACGCAGTATTTT. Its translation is CASSFGQPTDTQYF.

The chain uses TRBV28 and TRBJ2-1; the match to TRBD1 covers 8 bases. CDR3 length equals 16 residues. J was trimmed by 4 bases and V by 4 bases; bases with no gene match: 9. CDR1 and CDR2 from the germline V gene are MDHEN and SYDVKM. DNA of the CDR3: TGTGCCAGCAGTTCCCAGGGGGCAAGAAGTTACAATGAGCAGTTCTTC. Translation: CASSSQGARSYNEQFF.

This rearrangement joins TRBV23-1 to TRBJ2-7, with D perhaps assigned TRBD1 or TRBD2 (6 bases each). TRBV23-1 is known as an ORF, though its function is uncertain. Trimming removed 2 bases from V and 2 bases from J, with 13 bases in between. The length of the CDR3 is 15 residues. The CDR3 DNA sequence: TGCGCCAGCAGTCAAACCTACAGGGAGGCCTACGAGCAGTACTTC. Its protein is CASSQTYREAYEQYF.

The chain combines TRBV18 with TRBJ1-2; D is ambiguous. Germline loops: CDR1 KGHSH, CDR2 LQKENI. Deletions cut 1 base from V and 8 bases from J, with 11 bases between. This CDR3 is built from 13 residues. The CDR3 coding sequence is TGTGCCAGCTCACCACGTAAGGGTGACGGCTACACCTTC. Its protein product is CASSPRKGDGYTF.

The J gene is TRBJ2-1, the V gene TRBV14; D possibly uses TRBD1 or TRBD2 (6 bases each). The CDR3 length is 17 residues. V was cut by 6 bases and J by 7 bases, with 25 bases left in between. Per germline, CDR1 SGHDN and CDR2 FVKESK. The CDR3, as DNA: TGTGCCAGCAGTCGTCTCCGGGTGCCAAAAGGGGGGAATGAGCAGTTCTTC. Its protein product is CASSRLRVPKGGNEQFF. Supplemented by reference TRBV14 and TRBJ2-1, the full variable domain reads EAGVTQFPSHSVIEKGQTVTLRCDPISGHDNLYWYRRVMGKEIKFLLHFVKESKQDESGMPNNRFLAERTGGTYSTLKVQPAELEDSGVYFCASSRLRVPKGGNEQFFGPGTRLTVL.

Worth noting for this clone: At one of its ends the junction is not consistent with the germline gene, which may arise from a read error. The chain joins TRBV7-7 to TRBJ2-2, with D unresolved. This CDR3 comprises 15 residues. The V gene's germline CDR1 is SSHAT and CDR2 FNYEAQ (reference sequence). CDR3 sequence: CASSPWLFPTGELFF. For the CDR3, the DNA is TGTGCTAGCAGCCCGTGGCTATTCCCGACCGGGGAGCTGTTTTTT.

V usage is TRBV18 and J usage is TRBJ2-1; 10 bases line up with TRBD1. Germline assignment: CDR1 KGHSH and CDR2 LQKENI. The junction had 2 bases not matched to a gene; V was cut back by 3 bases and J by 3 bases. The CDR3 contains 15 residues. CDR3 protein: CASSPGTGVYNEQFF. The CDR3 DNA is TGTGCCAGCTCACCTGGGACAGGGGTCTACAATGAGCAGTTCTTC.